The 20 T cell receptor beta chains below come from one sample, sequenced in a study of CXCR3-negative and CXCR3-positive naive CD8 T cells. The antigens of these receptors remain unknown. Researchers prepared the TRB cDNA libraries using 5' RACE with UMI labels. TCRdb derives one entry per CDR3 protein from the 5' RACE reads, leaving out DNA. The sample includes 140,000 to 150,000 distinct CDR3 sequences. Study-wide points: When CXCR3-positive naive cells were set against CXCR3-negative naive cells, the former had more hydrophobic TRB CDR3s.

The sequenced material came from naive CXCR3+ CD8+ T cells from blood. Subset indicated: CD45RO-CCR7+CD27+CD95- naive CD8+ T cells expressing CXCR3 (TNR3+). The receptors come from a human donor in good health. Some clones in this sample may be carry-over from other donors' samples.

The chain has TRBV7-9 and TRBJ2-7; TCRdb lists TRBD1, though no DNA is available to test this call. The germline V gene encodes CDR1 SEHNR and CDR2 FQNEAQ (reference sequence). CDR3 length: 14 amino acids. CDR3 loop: CASSRDGAGYEQYF.

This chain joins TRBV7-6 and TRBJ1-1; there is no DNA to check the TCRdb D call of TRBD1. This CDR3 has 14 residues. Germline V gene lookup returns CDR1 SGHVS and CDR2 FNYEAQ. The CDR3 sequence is CASTNPGEHTEAFF.

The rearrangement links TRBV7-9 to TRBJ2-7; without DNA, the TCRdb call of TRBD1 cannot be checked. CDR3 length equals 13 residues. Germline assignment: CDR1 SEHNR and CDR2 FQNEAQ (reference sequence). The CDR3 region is CASRMGQGSEQYF.

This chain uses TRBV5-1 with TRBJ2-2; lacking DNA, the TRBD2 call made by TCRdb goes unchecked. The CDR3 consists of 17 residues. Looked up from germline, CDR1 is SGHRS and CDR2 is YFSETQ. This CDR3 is CASSPLPAGGYTGELFF. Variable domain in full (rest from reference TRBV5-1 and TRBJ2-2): KAGVTQTPRYLIKTRGQQVTLSCSPISGHRSVSWYQQTPGQGLQFLFEYFSETQRNKGNFPGRFSGRQFSNSRSEMNVSTLELGDSALYLCASSPLPAGGYTGELFFGEGSRLTVL.

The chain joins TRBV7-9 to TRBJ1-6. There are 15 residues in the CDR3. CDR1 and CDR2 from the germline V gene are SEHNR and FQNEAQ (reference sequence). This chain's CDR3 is CASSLAGQTNSPLHF. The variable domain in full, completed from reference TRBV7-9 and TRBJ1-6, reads DTGVSQNPRHKITKRGQNVTFRCDPISEHNRLYWYRQTLGQGPEFLTYFQNEAQLEKSRLLSDRFSAERPKGSFSTLEIQRTEQGDSAMYLCASSLAGQTNSPLHFGNGTRLTVT.

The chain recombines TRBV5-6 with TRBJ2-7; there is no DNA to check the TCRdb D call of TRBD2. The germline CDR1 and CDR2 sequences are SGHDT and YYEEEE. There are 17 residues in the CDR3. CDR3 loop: CASSSLTSGSDPYEQYF.

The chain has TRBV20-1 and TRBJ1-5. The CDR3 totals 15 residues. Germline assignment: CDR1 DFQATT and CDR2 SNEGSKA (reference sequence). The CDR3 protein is CSVSDLAEFGQPQHF.

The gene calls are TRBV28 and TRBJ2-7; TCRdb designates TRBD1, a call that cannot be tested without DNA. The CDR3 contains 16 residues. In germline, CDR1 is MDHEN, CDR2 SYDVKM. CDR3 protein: CASSLLTTGSGYGQYF.

The CDR3 reads CASNLIGESSYNEQFF. This rearrangement joins TRBV7-2 to TRBJ2-1. CDR1 SGHTA and CDR2 FQGNSA come from the germline V gene. This CDR3 region has 16 residues.

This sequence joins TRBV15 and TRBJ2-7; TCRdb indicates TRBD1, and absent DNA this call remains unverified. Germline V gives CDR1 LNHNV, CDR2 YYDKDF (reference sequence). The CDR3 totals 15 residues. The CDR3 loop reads CATSRDGQGSYEQYF. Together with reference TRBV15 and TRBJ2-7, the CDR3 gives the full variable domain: DAMVIQNPRYQVTQFGKPVTLSCSQTLNHNVMYWYQQKSSQAPKLLFHYYDKDFNNEADTPDNFQSRRPNTSFCFLDIRSPGLGDTAMYLCATSRDGQGSYEQYFGPGTRLTVT.

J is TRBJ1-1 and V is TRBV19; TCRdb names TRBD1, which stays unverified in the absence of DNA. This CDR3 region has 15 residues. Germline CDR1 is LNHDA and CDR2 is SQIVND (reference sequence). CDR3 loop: CASSIVRGLEAEAFF.

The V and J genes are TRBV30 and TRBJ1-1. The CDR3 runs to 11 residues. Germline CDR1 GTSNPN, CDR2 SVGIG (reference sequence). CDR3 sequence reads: CAWSFSTEAFF.

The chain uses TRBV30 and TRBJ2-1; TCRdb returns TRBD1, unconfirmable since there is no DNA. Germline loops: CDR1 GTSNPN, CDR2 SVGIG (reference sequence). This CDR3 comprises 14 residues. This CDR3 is CAWRWRGAYNEQFF.

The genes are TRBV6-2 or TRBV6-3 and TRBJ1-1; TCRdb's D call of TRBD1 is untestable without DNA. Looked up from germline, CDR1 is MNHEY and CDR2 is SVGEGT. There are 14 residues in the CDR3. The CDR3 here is CASSLTGGDTEAFF.

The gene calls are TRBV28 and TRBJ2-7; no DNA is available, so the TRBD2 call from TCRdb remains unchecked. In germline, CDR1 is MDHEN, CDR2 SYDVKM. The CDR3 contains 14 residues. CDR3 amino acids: CASRIAGPSYEQYF.

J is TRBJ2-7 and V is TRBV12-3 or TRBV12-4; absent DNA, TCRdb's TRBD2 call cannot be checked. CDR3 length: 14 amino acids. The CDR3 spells CASSPNWRDYEQYF.

Here the CDR3 reads CASSQVFRGASNQPQHF. The rearrangement uses TRBV4-1 and TRBJ1-5; without DNA, the TCRdb call of TRBD1 cannot be checked. The CDR3 contains 17 residues. CDR1 and CDR2 from the germline V gene are MGHRA and YSYEKL.

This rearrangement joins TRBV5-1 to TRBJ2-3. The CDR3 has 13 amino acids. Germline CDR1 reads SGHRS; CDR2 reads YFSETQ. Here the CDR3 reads CASSLASPDTQYF.

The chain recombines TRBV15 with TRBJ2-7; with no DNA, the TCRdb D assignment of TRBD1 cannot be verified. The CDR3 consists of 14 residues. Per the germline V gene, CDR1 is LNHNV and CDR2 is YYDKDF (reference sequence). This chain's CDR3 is CATSRMGDGREQYF.

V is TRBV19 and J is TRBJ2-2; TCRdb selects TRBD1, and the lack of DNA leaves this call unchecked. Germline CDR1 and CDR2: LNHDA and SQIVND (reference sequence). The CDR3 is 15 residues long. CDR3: CASSWGQINTGELFF.